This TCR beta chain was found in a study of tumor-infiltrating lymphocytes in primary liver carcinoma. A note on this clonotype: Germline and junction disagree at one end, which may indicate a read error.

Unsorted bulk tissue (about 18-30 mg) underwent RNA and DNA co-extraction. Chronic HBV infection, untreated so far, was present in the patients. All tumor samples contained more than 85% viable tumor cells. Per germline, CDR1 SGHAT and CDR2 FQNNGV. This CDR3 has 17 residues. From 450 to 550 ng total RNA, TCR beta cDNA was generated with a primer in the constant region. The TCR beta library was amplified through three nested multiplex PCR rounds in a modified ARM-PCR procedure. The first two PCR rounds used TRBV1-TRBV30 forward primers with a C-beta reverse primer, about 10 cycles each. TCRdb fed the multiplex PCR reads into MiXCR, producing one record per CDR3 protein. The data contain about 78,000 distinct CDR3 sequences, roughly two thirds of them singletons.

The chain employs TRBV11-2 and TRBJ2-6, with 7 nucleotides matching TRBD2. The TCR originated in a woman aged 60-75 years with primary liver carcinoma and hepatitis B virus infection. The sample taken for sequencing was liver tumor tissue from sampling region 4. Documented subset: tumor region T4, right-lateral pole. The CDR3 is CASSPDLGTREAKVLTF. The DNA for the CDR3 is TGTGCCAGCAGCCCTGACCTCGGAACACGGGAGGCCAAGGTCCTGACTTTC.